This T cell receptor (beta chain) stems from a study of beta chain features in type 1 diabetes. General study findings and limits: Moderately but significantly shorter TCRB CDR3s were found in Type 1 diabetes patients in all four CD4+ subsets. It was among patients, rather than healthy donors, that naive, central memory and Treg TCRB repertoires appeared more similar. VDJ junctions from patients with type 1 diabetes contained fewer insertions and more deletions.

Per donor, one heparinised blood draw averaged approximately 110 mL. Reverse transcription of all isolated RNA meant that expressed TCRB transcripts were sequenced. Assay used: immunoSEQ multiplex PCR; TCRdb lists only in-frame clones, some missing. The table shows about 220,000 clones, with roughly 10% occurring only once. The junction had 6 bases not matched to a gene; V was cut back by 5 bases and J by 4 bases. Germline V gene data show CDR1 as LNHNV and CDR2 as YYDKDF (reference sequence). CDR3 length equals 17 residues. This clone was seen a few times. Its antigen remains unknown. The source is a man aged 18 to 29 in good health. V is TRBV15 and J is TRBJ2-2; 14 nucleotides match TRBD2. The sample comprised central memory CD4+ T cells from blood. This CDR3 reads CATSGGLAGVGTGELFF. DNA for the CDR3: TGTGCCACCAGCGGGGGACTAGCGGGAGTTGGCACCGGGGAGCTGTTTTTT. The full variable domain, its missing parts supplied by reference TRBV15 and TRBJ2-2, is DAMVIQNPRYQVTQFGKPVTLSCSQTLNHNVMYWYQQKSSQAPKLLFHYYDKDFNNEADTPDNFQSRRPNTSFCFLDIRSPGLGDTAMYLCATSGGLAGVGTGELFFGEGSRLTVL.